This TCR beta chain comes out of a study of shared clonotypes between healthy human individuals. Study results and limitations: Among the subsets, naive ones generally showed larger estimated richness than memory ones.

As for this clone: What it recognizes is unknown.

Using 200 ng DNA, 30,000 to 35,000 T cell genomes, the sorted-subset replicate PCRs were run. In the source study's methods: Junction-only immunoSEQ data arrived without quality scores, meaning filtering differed. Measured with immunoSEQ multiplex PCR; TCRdb has only the in-frame clones, and not every one. V and J calls and clone size are copied from that table; D and trimming were computed from the DNA. The sample records about 700,000 clones, roughly 70% being singletons. Unmatched junction bases numbered 9, after V lost 6 bases and J lost 2 bases. The CDR3 sequence is 15 residues long. The germline gives CDR1 SGDLS, CDR2 YYNGEE.

V and J are TRBV9 and TRBJ2-7; 9 nucleotides match TRBD1. The clonotype was recovered from a woman under 40 in good health. The sequencing input was memory CD4+ T cells sorted from blood. Subset described: CD45RA-negative fraction. The CDR3 here is CASNWTGDIAYEQYF. The DNA of the CDR3 is TGTGCCAGCAACTGGACAGGGGATATTGCCTACGAGCAGTACTTC.